This T cell receptor (beta chain) was found in a study of blood T cell repertoires in COVID-19. Looking at the study overall: Samples taken during acute and convalescent COVID-19 were collected in the United States, Italy and Spain. Sources were T cells, B-cell-depleted T cells, or PBMCs; the material itself was cDNA or gDNA.

Methods used by the authors: Estimation of nucleated cell counts relied on the amplification of reference gene primers. The protocol was immunoSEQ multiplex PCR, while the TCRdb copy is restricted to in-frame clones and leaves out a portion. That table furnishes V, J and clone size, whereas the DNA furnished D and trimming. The table records about 160,000 clones, 90% of them present only once. Sequencing input: peripheral blood. This receptor was taken from a middle-aged man with acute or convalescent COVID-19.

The DNA of the CDR3 is TGTGCCAGTAGAAGGGGTTCAATGAATGAAAAACTGTTTTTT. This codes for CASRRGSMNEKLFF. This chain connects TRBV19 to TRBJ1-4; the D gene is possibly TRBD1 (5 bases). Germline CDR1 is LNHDA and CDR2 is SQIVND (reference sequence). Deletions cut 6 bases from V and 5 bases from J, with 13 bases between. The CDR3 has 14 residues. Full variable domain (missing parts from reference TRBV19 and TRBJ1-4): DGGITQSPKYLFRKEGQNVTLSCEQNLNHDAMYWYRQDPGQGLRLIYYSQIVNDFQKGDIAEGYSVSREKKESFPLTVTSAQKNPTAFYLCASRRGSMNEKLFFGSGTQLSVL.